This T cell receptor (beta chain) was sequenced during a study of T cell responses to AZD1222 COVID-19 vaccine. Findings of the study overall: Seropositivity was recorded at baseline in only a handful of AZD1222 recipients. A mostly white British donor set with more females was recruited, and clonal diversity was possibly underestimated. Regions left unmutated in variants are reportedly the target of nearly half of spike-specific TCRs.

A note on this clone: Antigen specificity is unknown.

Generated by immunoSEQ multiplex PCR, the TCRdb table keeps only in-frame clones and is missing some. The data hold around 100,000 clones, with approximately 90% observed a single time. The length of the CDR3 is 17 residues. Germline values: CDR1 MDHEN, CDR2 SYDVKM. The trim removed 3 bases at V and 5 bases at J, leaving 12 bases unmatched. Source: peripheral blood, taken on day 0 of AZD1222 vaccination. V usage is TRBV28 and J usage is TRBJ2-5; 10 bases match TRBD1. The clonotype comes from an adult in good health. CDR3 in DNA: TGTGCCAGCAGTTTCACCGGGACAGGGGTGGTAGGGGAGACCCAGTACTTC. It specifies CASSFTGTGVVGETQYF.